The rows below give T cell receptor beta chains drawn from one sample of a study of T cell changes during pregnancy in multiple sclerosis. Method: immunoSEQ multiplex PCR; TCRdb's copy keeps in-frame clones and lacks some. The repertoire holds approximately 43,000 clones, with around 92% as singletons. The source material was CD8+ T cells from peripheral blood mononuclear cells, sampled in the third trimester of pregnancy. The receptors originated from a female donor with multiple sclerosis, enrolled in a pregnancy study. Both conserved end residues are part of each CDR3. The order of the fields is clone size, D gene, V gene, J gene, CDR3 DNA, CDR3 protein. The D gene is left open where the match is weak. The size field is filled for only some rows; it gives once, few, many or a size class.

>-|TRBD1|TRBV18|TRBJ2-4
TGTGCCAGCTCACCAGGGACAGTCCAACCTCGAGCCAAAAACATTCAGTACTTC
CASSPGTVQPRAKNIQYF
>-|-|TRBV19|TRBJ1-1
TGTGCCAGTAGTTGGGTGACATTGAACACTGAAGCTTTCTTT
CASSWVTLNTEAFF
>-|-|TRBV7-9|TRBJ2-2
TGTGCCAGCAGCTCGACTAAAACGGGAGAGATAAACACCGGGGAGCTGTTTTTT
CASSSTKTGEINTGELFF
>-|TRBD1|TRBV19|TRBJ1-1
TGTGCCAGTAGTATAGCCGGGACAGGGGGCCTGGGAGCTTTCTTT
CASSIAGTGGLGAFF
>-|TRBD1|TRBV4-3|TRBJ2-7
TGCGCCAGCAGTTCCGGGACAGGGCCCTACGAGCAGTACTTC
CASSSGTGPYEQYF
>-|TRBD1|TRBV19|TRBJ2-7
TGTGCCAGTAGTAACCCGACAGGGGAAGAGCAGTACTTC
CASSNPTGEEQYF
>-|TRBD2|TRBV28|TRBJ2-7
TGTGCCAGAATAATCACGACTAGCACCCACTCCTACGAGCAGTACTTC
CARIITTSTHSYEQYF
>-|TRBD2|TRBV7-8|TRBJ2-1
TGTGCCAGCAGCTTAGGCGGGACTAGCGGGAGGGACAATGAGCAGTTCTTC
CASSLGGTSGRDNEQFF
>-|TRBD2|TRBV19|TRBJ2-2
TGTGCCAGTAGTACTCTACTAGCGGCGACGAACACCGGGGAGCTGTTTTTT
CASSTLLAATNTGELFF
>-|-|TRBV9|TRBJ2-3
TGTGCCAGCAGCGTAGGGACAGCCAGCACAGATACGCAGTATTTT
CASSVGTASTDTQYF
>-|-|TRBV12-5|TRBJ2-1
TGTGCTAGTTGCTTCGACAGAAACTACAATGAGCAGTTCTTC
CASCFDRNYNEQFF
>few|TRBD1|TRBV29-1|TRBJ2-1
TGCAGCGGTGGGACAGGGGGCAATGAGCAGTTCTTC
CSGGTGGNEQFF
>-|-|TRBV27|TRBJ2-7
TGTGCCAGCAGTTTACATGCTAATGGGCCCTACGAGCAGTACTTC
CASSLHANGPYEQYF
>-|-|TRBV5-4|TRBJ2-7
TGTGCCAGCAGCTCCGGATACAGCTCCTACGAGCAGTACTTC
CASSSGYSSYEQYF
>-|TRBD2|TRBV4-1|TRBJ2-7
TGCGCCAGCAGCCACGGACTAGCGGGAGACGAGCAGTACTTC
CASSHGLAGDEQYF
>-|-|TRBV5-1|TRBJ1-2
TGCGCCAGCTCCCGAGTTCAGGGTAATGGCTACACCTTC
CASSRVQGNGYTF
>once|-|TRBV7-9|TRBJ2-7
TGTGCCAGCAGCCCCCCAGCAGGGTACGAGCAGTACTTC
CASSPPAGYEQYF
>-|-|TRBV4-1|TRBJ2-7
TGCGCCAGCAGCCAGGAACGGACAGTCGAGCAGTACTTC
CASSQERTVEQYF
>-|-|TRBV7-9|TRBJ2-1
TGTGCCAGCAGCCCAGGCCAGACAAATGAGCAGTTCTTC
CASSPGQTNEQFF
>once|TRBD2|TRBV18|TRBJ2-7
TGTGCCAGCTCACCCTCCGGGGCTAGCGGGAGGGCCTACGAGCAGTACTTC
CASSPSGASGRAYEQYF
>-|TRBD1|TRBV27|TRBJ2-1
TGTGCCAGCAGTTTCGGACAGGTCCTATACAATGAGCAGTTCTTC
CASSFGQVLYNEQFF
>-|TRBD1|TRBV12-5|TRBJ2-7
TGTGCTAGTGGTAACGGACAGGAGGAGCAGTACTTC
CASGNGQEEQYF
>-|-|TRBV6-6|TRBJ2-7
TGTGCCAGCAGTTACGAGTCCGGGGGAGGCGAGCAGTACTTC
CASSYESGGGEQYF
>-|TRBD1|TRBV2|TRBJ2-5
TGTGCCAGCAGTCCTTGGACAGGGCCAGAGACCCAGTACTTC
CASSPWTGPETQYF
>-|-|TRBV29-1|TRBJ1-2
TGCAGCGTTCACAGGGATGGCTACACCTTC
CSVHRDGYTF
>-|TRBD2|TRBV5-6|TRBJ2-3
TGTGCCAGCAGCTCTCTAGCGGGAGGTGGCACAGATACGCAGTATTTT
CASSSLAGGGTDTQYF
>-|TRBD2|TRBV7-9|TRBJ2-2
TGTGCCAGCAGTTTACTAGCGAACGGGGAGCTGTTTTTT
CASSLLANGELFF
>-|-|TRBV7-9|TRBJ2-7
TGTGCCAGTGCTGAGAGTCGGGAGCAGTACTTC
CASAESREQYF
>-|-|TRBV7-8|TRBJ2-7
TGTGCCAGCAGCTTAGAGCGGCCAGCCTCCTACGAGCAGTACTTC
CASSLERPASYEQYF